This T cell receptor beta chain was profiled in a study of shared clonotypes between healthy human individuals. The naive CD8 subset, CD45RO-negative cells positively selected for CCR7, excluded terminally differentiated effector memory CD45RA+ cells. Recent acute infections and vaccinations were absent in the healthy HIV-negative adult donors. Measured with immunoSEQ multiplex PCR; TCRdb has only the in-frame clones, and not every one. The sample consists of under 850,000 clones, about 91% of them appearing once. CDR3 length equals 16 residues. Trimming shortened V by 0 bases and J by 0 bases, and 12 bases separated the two germline ends. In germline, CDR1 is SGHTA, CDR2 FQGNSA. Regarding the study as a whole: Limitation of the genetic and exposure-history diversity represented came from the few donors. Tissues were not sampled, only blood, and their repertoires likely differ.

On this clone: Its specificity is unknown.

V usage is TRBV7-2 and J usage is TRBJ2-7, with D perhaps TRBD2 (5 bases). The receptor's source is a man aged 25 to 45 in good health. The sample taken for sequencing was naive CD8+ T cells sorted from blood. The CDR3 DNA follows: TGTGCCAGCAGCTTAGCCCGGGATACAAGCTCCTACGAGCAGTACTTC. This gives the protein CASSLARDTSSYEQYF.